This TCR beta chain was documented in a study of PD-1 blockade in mismatch repair-deficient tumors. Study at large: Patients had about 13 mismatch repair-deficient cancer types and were previously treated and progressing. Study-level results: After pembrolizumab, tumor-resident clones rose rapidly, then generally contracted before radiologic responses.

Germline V gene sequence: CDR1 MNHEY, CDR2 SVGAGI. V dropped 5 bases and J dropped 6; count of bases not matched to a gene: 9. The length of the CDR3 is 14 residues. Here immunoSEQ multiplex PCR was the method, and the copy in TCRdb shows in-frame clones only, minus some. The table has around 50,000 clones, roughly 82% seen once; the top ten hold under 3.5%. A word on this clone: The antigen remains undetermined.

The TCR-sequenced patients were a few responders to pembrolizumab. This specimen consisted of PBMCs, obtained before pembrolizumab treatment. The gene calls are TRBV6-5 and TRBJ1-1; TRBD1 agrees at 7 bases. This TCR came from an adult with mismatch repair-deficient cancer. CDR3 DNA sequence: TGTGCCAGCAGTCCGCCCCTAGGACAGGCTGAAGCTTTCTTT. Its translation is CASSPPLGQAEAFF.